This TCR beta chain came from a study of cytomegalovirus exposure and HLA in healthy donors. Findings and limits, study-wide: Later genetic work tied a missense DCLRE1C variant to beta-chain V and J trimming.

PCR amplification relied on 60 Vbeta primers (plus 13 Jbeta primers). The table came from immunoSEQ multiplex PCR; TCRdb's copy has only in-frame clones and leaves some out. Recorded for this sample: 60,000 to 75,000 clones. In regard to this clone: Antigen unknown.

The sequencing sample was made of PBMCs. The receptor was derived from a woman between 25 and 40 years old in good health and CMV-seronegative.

The CDR3 loop is CASSGLVGTQYF. The CDR3 DNA sequence: TGTGCCAGCTCAGGGCTGGTGGGGACCCAGTACTTC. V and J are TRBV18 and TRBJ2-5, with D unresolved. CDR1 is KGHSH, CDR2 LQKENI, per germline. V lost 5 bases and J 7 bases, leaving 11 bases between the germline ends. The CDR3 has 12 residues.